This TCR beta chain was sequenced during a study of OX40 agonist ivuxolimab in advanced cancers. Looking at the study overall: Age averaged approximately 60 years (range 23 to 79), and roughly 80% were male. Three patients showed partial responses: one hepatocellular carcinoma and two cutaneous melanoma cases. Study conclusions and caveats: Averaged across samples, CD8+ T cells carried more expanded clones than CD4+ did.

The assay was immunoSEQ multiplex PCR, and TCRdb's table has in-frame clones only and misses some. The sample yields over 65,000 clones, roughly 93% seen once. As to this clone: Its cognate antigen is unknown.

The CDR3 covers 12 residues. Germline CDR1 and CDR2: ENHRY and SYGVKD. The V gene lost 0 bases and the J gene lost 3 bases, with 0 bases spanning the gap. Researchers took blood at baseline, on cycle 4 day 1, and on cycle 7 day 1. The sample was CD4+ or CD8+ T cells sorted from blood, taken in a trial of the OX40 agonist ivuxolimab. V is TRBV10-3 and J is TRBJ1-3; the D is unclear. The clonotype was recovered from an adult with an advanced solid tumor such as melanoma, head and neck, liver or kidney cancer. CDR3 amino acids: CAISESGNTIYF. The CDR3 nucleotides are TGTGCCATCAGTGAGTCTGGAAACACCATATATTTT.